The 31 T cell receptor beta chains presented below share a single source sample, sequenced in a study of Graves' ophthalmopathy and Graves' hyperthyroidism. Amplifying from RNA transcripts, the study obtained TCR beta CDR3 regions. An initial RT-PCR round employing HTBI primers preceded a second-round multiplex PCR. TCRdb independently ran MiXCR on the multiplex PCR reads; one entry per CDR3 protein. This repertoire shows some 240,000 distinct CDR3 sequences, around 50% found once; its top ten account for roughly half. Sequences were obtained from peripheral blood. These receptors were collected from an adult man with Graves' ophthalmopathy.

The rearrangement uses TRBV7-8 and TRBJ2-7, with TRBD1 identical over 10 bases. In germline, CDR1 is SGHVS, CDR2 FQNEAQ. The CDR3 runs 16 residues. The J segment lost 1 base and the V segment lost 4 bases, leaving 7 bases of the junction unmatched. The CDR3 region is CASSYGGTGVSYEQYF. The CDR3, as DNA: TGTGCCAGCAGCTACGGGGGGACAGGGGTTTCCTACGAGCAGTACTTC.

The CDR3 coding sequence is TGCAGCGTTAGTAGCGGGAGGGCGGGAGATACGCAGTATTTT. It yields the protein CSVSSGRAGDTQYF. The chain uses TRBV29-1 and TRBJ2-3; TRBD2 matches 11 bases. The CDR3 has 14 amino acids. With V trimmed by 5 bases and J by 5 bases, 6 bases remained unmatched. Germline loops: CDR1 SQVTM, CDR2 ANQGSEA.

This clonotype was observed at least ten times. CDR3 protein: CSVEEFPYEQYF. CDR3 DNA sequence: TGCAGCGTTGAAGAGTTCCCCTACGAGCAGTACTTC. This chain links TRBV29-1 with TRBJ2-7, with D unclear. The V gene's germline CDR1 is SQVTM and CDR2 ANQGSEA. The CDR3 covers 12 residues. Trimming cost V 0 bases and J 2 bases, with 5 bases left between them.

The chain is built from TRBV7-9 and TRBJ2-7, with D possibly TRBD1 on 5 matching bases. The CDR3 extends over 13 amino acids. The V end was cut by 3 bases, the J end by 3 bases, with 9 bases between. CDR1 and CDR2 from the germline V gene are SEHNR and FQNEAQ (reference sequence). The CDR3 reads CASSFVGVYEQYF. In DNA form, the CDR3 reads TGTGCCAGCAGCTTTGTAGGGGTCTACGAGCAGTACTTC.

V is TRBV7-3 and J is TRBJ2-5, with D perhaps matching TRBD1 (5 bases). V lost 5 bases and J 1 base, leaving 14 bases between the germline ends. CDR3 length equals 15 residues. Per the germline V gene, CDR1 is SGHTA and CDR2 is FQGTGA. The CDR3 sequence: CASSPTGHLQETQYF. The CDR3 DNA is TGTGCCAGCAGCCCCACCGGACACCTCCAAGAGACCCAGTACTTC.

This clonotype was counted a few times. The rearrangement joins TRBV10-3 to TRBJ2-7; D might be TRBD1 or TRBD2, each matching 5 bases. Germline V gene data show CDR1 as ENHRY and CDR2 as SYGVKD. With 2 bases removed from V and 0 bases from J, the gap between germline ends came to 14 bases. The CDR3 runs to 16 residues. Written as DNA, the CDR3 is TGTGCCATCAGTGAGCCGGGGCAGGAGCGCTCCTACGAGCAGTACTTC. Amino acids: CAISEPGQERSYEQYF.

The chain carries TRBV5-1 and TRBJ1-1; D unresolved. The V and J ends lost 0 bases and 5 bases respectively, with 8 bases between them. CDR3 size: 13 residues. Per the germline V gene, CDR1 is SGHRS and CDR2 is YFSETQ. As DNA, the CDR3 is TGCGCCAGCAGCTTGGCCTCGGAAACTGAAGCTTTCTTT. This encodes CASSLASETEAFF.

This clonotype was seen repeatedly, ten times or more. This chain links TRBV7-2 with TRBJ1-5; 11 nucleotides line up with TRBD1. The CDR3 contains 14 residues. V gave up 0 bases and J gave up 15 bases; unmatched junction bases: 7. CDR1 SGHTA and CDR2 FQGNSA come from the germline V gene. CDR3 sequence reads: CASSLAGTGGTLHF. The CDR3 nucleotides read TGTGCCAGCAGCTTAGCGGGGACAGGGGGGACCCTGCATTTT.

The chain combines TRBV2 with TRBJ2-2; 8 positions match TRBD1. Germline assignment: CDR1 SNHLY and CDR2 FYNNEI. CDR3 length: 14 residues. The junction had 10 bases not matched to a gene; V was cut back by 8 bases and J by 8 bases. This chain's CDR3 is CASRRTGPLGELFF. For the CDR3, the DNA is TGTGCCAGCCGAAGGACAGGGCCTCTGGGGGAGCTGTTTTTT.

This clonotype was detected a few times. The chain recombines TRBV7-6 with TRBJ2-6; D perhaps matches TRBD2 (5 bases). The CDR3 length is 16 residues. Germline V lookup: CDR1 SGHVS, CDR2 FNYEAQ. V lost 0 bases, J lost 2 bases, and 8 bases lay in between. The CDR3 loop reads CASSLAVGAGANVLTF. The DNA for the CDR3 is TGTGCCAGCAGCTTAGCGGTGGGAGCTGGGGCCAACGTCCTGACTTTC.

The chain is built from TRBV12-3 or TRBV12-4 and TRBJ1-5, with 9 bases fitting TRBD1. The V gene end was trimmed by 5 bases and the J gene end by 0 bases; junction bases not matched to a gene: 2. This CDR3 has 15 amino acids. The CDR3, as DNA: TGTGCCAGCAGTGGGACAGGGTATAGCAATCAGCCCCAGCATTTT. Its protein is CASSGTGYSNQPQHF.

This chain links TRBV2 with TRBJ1-5; D is undetermined. CDR3 size: 13 residues. The V end lost 3 bases, the J end lost 6 bases, and 9 bases lay between the germline ends. Germline V gene lookup returns CDR1 SNHLY and CDR2 FYNNEI. CDR3 DNA sequence: TGTGCCAGCAGTGATGGGGTTGGTCAGCCCCAGCATTTT. As protein: CASSDGVGQPQHF.

V usage is TRBV20-1 and J usage is TRBJ2-7; no reliable D call. This CDR3 region has 13 residues. Germline assignment: CDR1 DFQATT and CDR2 SNEGSKA (reference sequence). V lost 1 base, J lost 4 bases, and 11 bases lay in between. The CDR3 bases are TGCAGTGCTAGAGGAGGCCGTTTTTACGAGCAGTACTTC. It encodes CSARGGRFYEQYF.

Written as DNA, the CDR3 is TGTGCCACCAGCAGAGATTTCAAGGGATCATATAAGGAAAAACTGTTTTTT. Amino acid sequence: CATSRDFKGSYKEKLFF. The chain uses TRBV15 and TRBJ1-4, with D uncertain. The germline V and J ends were trimmed by 0 bases and 8 bases, with 19 bases remaining between them. CDR1 is LNHNV and CDR2 is YYDKDF in the germline V gene (reference sequence). The CDR3 sequence is 17 residues long.

A few counts support this clonotype. The rearrangement joins TRBV7-2 to TRBJ1-2, with D tentatively TRBD1 (5 bases). This CDR3 comprises 16 residues. V was shortened by 5 bases and J by 4 bases, with 20 bases between the two germline ends. Germline lookup yields CDR1 SGHTA and CDR2 FQGNSA. CDR3 residues: CASSPQGTDVLYGYTF. CDR3 bases: TGTGCCAGCAGCCCACAAGGGACCGACGTCCTCTATGGCTACACCTTC.

This clonotype has a single count. The germline gene is not matched at one end of the junction; a read error may be the cause. The genes are TRBV4-1 and TRBJ1-1, with D unclear. Germline V gene data show CDR1 as MGHRA and CDR2 as YSYEKL. There are 19 residues in the CDR3. The CDR3 nucleotides read TGTGCCAGCAGCCAAGGCCTAGAGGGAATAGGTAGCATGAACACTGAAGCTTTCTTT. Protein sequence: CASSQGLEGIGSMNTEAFF.

J is TRBJ1-2 and V is TRBV29-1; maybe TRBD1 (5 bases). In germline, CDR1 is SQVTM, CDR2 ANQGSEA. The ends were cut back, 8 bases at V and 2 bases at J, with 27 bases in the middle. This CDR3 is built from 17 residues. CDR3 in amino acids: CSPSPGLSTEANYGYTF. CDR3 sequence (DNA): TGCAGCCCATCCCCGGGACTGAGCACAGAAGCCAACTATGGCTACACCTTC. The full variable domain, in which reference TRBV29-1 and TRBJ1-2 provide the parts outside the CDR3, is SAVISQKPSRDICQRGTSLTIQCQVDSQVTMMFWYRQQPGQSLTLIATANQGSEATYESGFVIDKFPISRPNLTFSTLTVSNMSPEDSSIYLCSPSPGLSTEANYGYTFGSGTRLTVV.

The rearrangement uses TRBV7-9 and TRBJ2-7; 9 nucleotides line up with TRBD1. Trimming took 6 bases from V and 2 from J; bases not matched to a gene: 5. CDR1 and CDR2 from the germline V gene are SEHNR and FQNEAQ (reference sequence). The CDR3 has 14 residues. CDR3 amino acids: CASRAGTGTYEQYF. The CDR3 bases are TGTGCCAGCAGGGCCGGGACAGGGACCTACGAGCAGTACTTC.

This clonotype was seen only a few times. The chain uses TRBV7-8 and TRBJ2-5; D perhaps matches TRBD2 (6 bases). Germline V gene sequence: CDR1 SGHVS, CDR2 FQNEAQ. CDR3 length equals 13 residues. Trimming removed 2 bases at V and 10 bases at J, with 14 bases between. This CDR3 is CASSLRREGDQYF. The CDR3 nucleotides are TGTGCCAGCAGCTTAAGGCGGGAAGGGGACCAGTACTTC.

The CDR3 DNA is TGTGCCAGCAGCTTATTGGGGGGTAGGGACACCGGGGAGCTGTTTTTT. Residues: CASSLLGGRDTGELFF. The rearrangement joins TRBV7-6 to TRBJ2-2; a possible D gene is TRBD2 (6 bases). This CDR3 spans 16 amino acids. Trimming took 2 bases from V and 3 from J, leaving 13 bases between them. Germline V gene lookup returns CDR1 SGHVS and CDR2 FNYEAQ.

Written as DNA, the CDR3 is TGCAGTGCCATCGGAAGGACTAGGAATGAGCAGTTCTTC. It yields the protein CSAIGRTRNEQFF. The rearrangement joins TRBV20-1 to TRBJ2-1, with TRBD2 matching 7 bases. Germline V gene sequence: CDR1 DFQATT, CDR2 SNEGSKA (reference sequence). V dropped 6 bases and J dropped 7; count of bases not matched to a gene: 9. There are 13 residues in the CDR3.

In its sample, this clonotype was seen a few times. This chain uses TRBV10-3 with TRBJ1-1; TRBD1 matches 7 bases. V trimming: 6 bases; J trimming: 1 base; junction bases outside the gene matches: 14. The germline CDR1 and CDR2 sequences are ENHRY and SYGVKD. The CDR3 extends over 17 amino acids. The CDR3 sequence: CAIRPGSRQGENTEAFF. The CDR3 DNA reads as TGTGCCATCAGGCCGGGCAGCCGACAGGGAGAGAACACTGAAGCTTTCTTT.

The J gene is TRBJ2-1, the V gene TRBV7-2, with TRBD2 matching 7 bases. Germline V CDR1 and CDR2: SGHTA, FQGNSA. CDR3 length: 16 residues. V was pared by 1 base and J by 8 bases, with 11 bases of the junction left unmatched. CDR3 sequence (DNA): TGTGCCAGCAGCTTAGGAATTCACGGCGGGGGTGATGAGCAGTTCTTC. Translation gives CASSLGIHGGGDEQFF.

Points on this clonotype: Germline and junction disagree at one end, which may indicate a read error. V is TRBV12-3 or TRBV12-4 and J is TRBJ2-5; D may correspond to TRBD1 or TRBD2 (5 bases each). The CDR3 length is 15 residues. CDR3 loop: CVSSLGRTGAETQYF. The CDR3 bases are TGTGTCAGCAGTTTAGGCCGGACTGGGGCAGAGACCCAGTACTTC.

The chain combines TRBV4-1 with TRBJ1-1; D perhaps matches TRBD1 (6 bases). The CDR3 is made up of 14 amino acids. Germline V gene data show CDR1 as MGHRA and CDR2 as YSYEKL. Trimming took off 4 bases at V and 0 bases at J, with 9 bases between the two ends. Here the CDR3 reads CASSRTVMNTEAFF. CDR3 DNA: TGCGCCAGCAGCCGGACAGTTATGAACACTGAAGCTTTCTTT.

V and J are TRBV20-1 and TRBJ1-5; 7 nucleotides match TRBD1. Looked up from germline, CDR1 is DFQATT and CDR2 is SNEGSKA (reference sequence). This CDR3 has 13 amino acids. With 6 bases clipped from V and 8 bases from J, the junction kept 10 bases outside the gene matches. As DNA, the CDR3 is TGCAGTGCCCGGGACAGCCCCGGGGAGCCCCAGCATTTT. Translating gives CSARDSPGEPQHF.

Comments on this clonotype: The junction does not match germline at one end; this may be a read error. The chain is built from TRBV7-2 and TRBJ2-2, with D possibly TRBD2 on 5 matching bases. Germline V gene sequence: CDR1 SGHTA, CDR2 FQGNSA. This CDR3 has 16 residues. The CDR3 DNA is TGCGCCAGCAGCCAATCGGACTTTCCGAACACCGGGGAGCTGTTTTTT. Its protein product is CASSQSDFPNTGELFF. Complete variable domain (other parts from reference TRBV7-2 and TRBJ2-2): GAGVSQSPSNKVTEKGKDVELRCDPISGHTALYWYRQSLGQGLEFLIYFQGNSAPDKSGLPSDRFSAERTGGSVSTLTIQRTQQEDSAVYLCASSQSDFPNTGELFFGEGSRLTVL.

The V and J genes are TRBV12-3 or TRBV12-4 and TRBJ1-2; D may be TRBD1 (5 bases). V lost 7 bases, J lost 2 bases, and 20 bases lay in between. CDR3 length: 16 amino acids. CDR3 in amino acids: CASKVGWQGGNYGYTF. DNA of the CDR3: TGTGCCAGCAAGGTGGGGTGGCAGGGAGGGAACTATGGCTACACCTTC.

A few counts support this clonotype. Here the CDR3 DNA reads TGCAGCGTTGATCAGAATGAAAAACTGTTTTTT. Translated: CSVDQNEKLFF. The rearrangement joins TRBV29-1 to TRBJ1-4; no clear D gene. This CDR3 region has 11 residues. Germline CDR1 and CDR2: SQVTM and ANQGSEA. Trimming shortened V by 3 bases and J by 5 bases, and 4 bases separated the two germline ends.

This sequence joins TRBV7-3 and TRBJ2-5, with a possible D match to TRBD2 (5 bases). CDR1 is SGHTA and CDR2 is FQGTGA in the germline V gene. The V end was cut by 5 bases, the J end by 5 bases, with 15 bases between. The CDR3 covers 14 residues. The CDR3 DNA sequence: TGTGCCAGCAGCGTAGTCACGGGCGGGGAGACCCAGTACTTC. This translates into CASSVVTGGETQYF.

V and J are TRBV7-9 and TRBJ2-5, with D perhaps TRBD2 (6 bases). V lost 6 bases, J lost 5 bases, and 13 bases lay in between. The CDR3 totals 13 residues. Germline V gives CDR1 SEHNR, CDR2 FQNEAQ (reference sequence). This CDR3 is CASSSGAEETQYF. The CDR3 DNA follows: TGTGCCAGCAGTTCGGGAGCGGAGGAGACCCAGTACTTC.